This section outlines one T cell receptor beta chain sequence together with its context. Its matching antigen is unknown. The sample belongs to a study of monozygotic twins with inflammatory bowel disease. Study-level points and caveats: Evidence failed to back one strong IBD-linked signal or clonotype.

The CDR3 has 14 amino acids. Germline V gives CDR1 DFQATT, CDR2 SNEGSKA (reference sequence). TCRdb derives one entry per CDR3 protein from the 5' RACE reads, leaving out DNA. Its table lists about 350,000 distinct CDR3 sequences. The sequence was obtained from a human donor with ulcerative colitis or Crohn's disease, or a healthy co-twin of an affected twin (not recorded which). The V call is TRBV20-1, the J call TRBJ2-3; there is no DNA to check the TCRdb D call of TRBD2. Sequences were obtained from blood. The CDR3 here is CSARDAGGADTQYF.